The sequence of this T cell receptor beta chain was determined in a study of blood T cell repertoires in COVID-19. Study-level information: Samples came from the United States, Italy and Spain, spanning acute and convalescent COVID-19. PBMCs, B-cell-depleted T cells, or T cells were the source of the cDNA or gDNA that made up the material.

Original processing notes: How many nucleated cells were present was estimated from reference gene primer amplification. Clones were read by immunoSEQ multiplex PCR, and TCRdb kept only the in-frame ones, dropping some. That table furnishes V, J and clone size, whereas the DNA furnished D and trimming. Of tens of thousands of clones in the sample, about 93% were seen once. The CDR3 runs 15 residues. The germline CDR1 and CDR2 sequences are SGHRS and YFSETQ. The V and J ends lost 1 base and 4 bases, in that order; junction bases with no gene match: 7. The receptor was derived from a human donor in a cohort sampled during active COVID-19. This chain connects TRBV5-1 to TRBJ1-2; 7 bases fit TRBD1. Sample: peripheral blood. As DNA, the CDR3 is TGCGCCAGCAGCTTGATTTATGGGACAGCCTATGGCTACACCTTC. Translation: CASSLIYGTAYGYTF.